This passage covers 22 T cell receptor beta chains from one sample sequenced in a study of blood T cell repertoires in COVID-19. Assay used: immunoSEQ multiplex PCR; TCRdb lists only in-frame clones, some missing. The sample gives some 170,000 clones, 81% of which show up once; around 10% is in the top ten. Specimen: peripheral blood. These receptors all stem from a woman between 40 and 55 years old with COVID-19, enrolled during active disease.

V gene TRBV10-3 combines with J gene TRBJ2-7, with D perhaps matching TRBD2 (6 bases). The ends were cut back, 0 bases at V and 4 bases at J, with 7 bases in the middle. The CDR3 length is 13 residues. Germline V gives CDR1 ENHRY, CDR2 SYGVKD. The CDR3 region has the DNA TGTGCCATCAGTGAGTCGGGGGGTTACGAGCAGTACTTC. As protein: CAISESGGYEQYF.

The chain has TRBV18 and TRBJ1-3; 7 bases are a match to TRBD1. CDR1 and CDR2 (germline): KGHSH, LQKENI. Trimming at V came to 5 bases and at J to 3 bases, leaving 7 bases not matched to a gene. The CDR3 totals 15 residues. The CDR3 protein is CASSSTGVGGNTIYF. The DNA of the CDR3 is TGTGCCAGCTCATCTACAGGGGTTGGTGGAAACACCATATATTTT.

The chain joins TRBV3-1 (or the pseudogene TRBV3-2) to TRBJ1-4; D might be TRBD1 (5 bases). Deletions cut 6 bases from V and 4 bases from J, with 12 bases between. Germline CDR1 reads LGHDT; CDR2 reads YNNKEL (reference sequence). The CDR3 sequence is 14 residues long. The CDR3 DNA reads TGTGCCAGCAGTACCACAGGAATTAATGAAAAACTGTTTTTT. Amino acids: CASSTTGINEKLFF.

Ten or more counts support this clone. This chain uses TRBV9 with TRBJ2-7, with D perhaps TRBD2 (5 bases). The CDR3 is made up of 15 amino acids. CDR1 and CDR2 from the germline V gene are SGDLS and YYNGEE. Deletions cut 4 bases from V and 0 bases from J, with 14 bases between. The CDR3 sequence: CASSPRLGNSYEQYF. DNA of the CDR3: TGTGCCAGCAGCCCCCGCCTCGGGAACTCCTACGAGCAGTACTTC.

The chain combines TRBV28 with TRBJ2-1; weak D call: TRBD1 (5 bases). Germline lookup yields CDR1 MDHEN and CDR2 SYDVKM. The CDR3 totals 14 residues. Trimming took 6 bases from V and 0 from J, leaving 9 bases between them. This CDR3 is CASRQDASYNEQFF. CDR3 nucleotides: TGTGCCAGCAGACAGGACGCCTCCTACAATGAGCAGTTCTTC.

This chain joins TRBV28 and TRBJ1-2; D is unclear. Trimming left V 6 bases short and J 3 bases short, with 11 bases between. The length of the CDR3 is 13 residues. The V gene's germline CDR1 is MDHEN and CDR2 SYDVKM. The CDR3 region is CASSPVQDYGYTF. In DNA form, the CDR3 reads TGTGCCAGCAGCCCTGTGCAGGACTATGGCTACACCTTC.

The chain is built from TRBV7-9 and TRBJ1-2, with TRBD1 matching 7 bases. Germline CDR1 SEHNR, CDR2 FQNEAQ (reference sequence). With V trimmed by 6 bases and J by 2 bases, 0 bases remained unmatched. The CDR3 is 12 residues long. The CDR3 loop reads CASRQGNYGYTF. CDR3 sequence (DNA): TGTGCCAGCAGACAGGGGAACTATGGCTACACCTTC.

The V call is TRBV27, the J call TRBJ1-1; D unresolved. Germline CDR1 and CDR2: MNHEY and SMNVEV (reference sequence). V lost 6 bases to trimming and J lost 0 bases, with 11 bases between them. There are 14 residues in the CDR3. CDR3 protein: CASRERRVNTEAFF. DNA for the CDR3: TGTGCCAGCAGAGAACGGCGGGTGAACACTGAAGCTTTCTTT.

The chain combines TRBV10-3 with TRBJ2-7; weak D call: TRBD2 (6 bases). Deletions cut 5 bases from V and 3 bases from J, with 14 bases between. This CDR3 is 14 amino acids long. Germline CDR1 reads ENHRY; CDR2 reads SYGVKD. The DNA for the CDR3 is TGTGCCATCAGTAGGGAGGACCCGTTCTACGAGCAGTACTTC. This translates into CAISREDPFYEQYF.

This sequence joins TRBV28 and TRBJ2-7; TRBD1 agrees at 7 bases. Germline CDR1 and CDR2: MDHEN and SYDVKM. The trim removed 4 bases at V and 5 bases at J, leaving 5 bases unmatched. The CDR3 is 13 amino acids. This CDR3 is CASSSTGAHEQYF. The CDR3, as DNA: TGTGCCAGCAGTTCCACAGGGGCCCACGAGCAGTACTTC. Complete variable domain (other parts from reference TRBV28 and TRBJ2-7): DVKVTQSSRYLVKRTGEKVFLECVQDMDHENMFWYRQDPGLGLRLIYFSYDVKMKEKGDIPEGYSVSREKKERFSLILESASTNQTSMYLCASSSTGAHEQYFGPGTRLTVT.

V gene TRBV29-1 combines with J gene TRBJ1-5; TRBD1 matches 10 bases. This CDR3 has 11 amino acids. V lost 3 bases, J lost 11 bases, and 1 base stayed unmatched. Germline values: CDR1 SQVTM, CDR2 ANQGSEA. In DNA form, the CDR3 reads TGCAGCGTTGAGGACAGGGGGTCCCAGCATTTT. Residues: CSVEDRGSQHF.

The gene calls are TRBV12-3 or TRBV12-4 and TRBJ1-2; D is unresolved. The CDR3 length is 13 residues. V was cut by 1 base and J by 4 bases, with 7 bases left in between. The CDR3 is CASSLGGPYGYTF. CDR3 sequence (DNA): TGTGCCAGCAGTTTAGGAGGGCCCTATGGCTACACCTTC.

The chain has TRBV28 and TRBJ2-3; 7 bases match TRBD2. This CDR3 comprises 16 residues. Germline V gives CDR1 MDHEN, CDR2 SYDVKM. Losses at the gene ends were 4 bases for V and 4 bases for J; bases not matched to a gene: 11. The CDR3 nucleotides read TGTGCCAGCAGTTCACATCCCGGGACTATTGCAGATACGCAGTATTTT. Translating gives CASSSHPGTIADTQYF.

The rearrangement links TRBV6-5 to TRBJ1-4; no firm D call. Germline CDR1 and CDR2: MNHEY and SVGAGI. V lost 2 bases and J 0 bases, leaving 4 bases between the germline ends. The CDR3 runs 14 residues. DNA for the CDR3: TGTGCCAGCAGTTACGGAGCAACTAATGAAAAACTGTTTTTT. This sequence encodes CASSYGATNEKLFF.

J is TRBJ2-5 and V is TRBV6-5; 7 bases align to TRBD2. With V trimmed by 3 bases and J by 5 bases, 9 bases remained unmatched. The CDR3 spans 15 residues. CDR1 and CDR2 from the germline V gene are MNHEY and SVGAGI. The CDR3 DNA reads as TGTGCCAGCAGTTATACGGGGGGTAGCCATGAGACCCAGTACTTC. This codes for CASSYTGGSHETQYF.

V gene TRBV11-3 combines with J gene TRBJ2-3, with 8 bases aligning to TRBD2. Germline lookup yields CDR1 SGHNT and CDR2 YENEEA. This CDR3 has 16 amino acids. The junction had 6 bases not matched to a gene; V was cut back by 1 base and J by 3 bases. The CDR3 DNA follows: TGTGCCAGCAGCTTAGGCTGGCGGGAGGCGACAGATACGCAGTATTTT. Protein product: CASSLGWREATDTQYF.

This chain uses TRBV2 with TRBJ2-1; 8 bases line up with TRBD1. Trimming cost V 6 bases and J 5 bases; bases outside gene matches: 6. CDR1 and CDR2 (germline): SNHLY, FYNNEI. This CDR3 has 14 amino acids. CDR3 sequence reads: CASRVTGGNNEQFF. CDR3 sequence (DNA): TGTGCCAGCAGGGTTACAGGGGGAAACAATGAGCAGTTCTTC.

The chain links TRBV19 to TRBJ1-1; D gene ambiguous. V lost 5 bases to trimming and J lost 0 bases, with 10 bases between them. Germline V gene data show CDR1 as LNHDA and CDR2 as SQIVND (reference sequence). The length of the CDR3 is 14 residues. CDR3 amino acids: CASSLGQVNTEAFF. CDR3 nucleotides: TGTGCCAGTAGTTTAGGCCAGGTGAACACTGAAGCTTTCTTT.

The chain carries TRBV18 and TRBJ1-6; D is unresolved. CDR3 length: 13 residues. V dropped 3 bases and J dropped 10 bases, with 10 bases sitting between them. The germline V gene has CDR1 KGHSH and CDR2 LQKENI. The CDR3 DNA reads TGTGCCAGCTCACCCGGGATAGAATCACCCCTCCACTTT. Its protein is CASSPGIESPLHF.

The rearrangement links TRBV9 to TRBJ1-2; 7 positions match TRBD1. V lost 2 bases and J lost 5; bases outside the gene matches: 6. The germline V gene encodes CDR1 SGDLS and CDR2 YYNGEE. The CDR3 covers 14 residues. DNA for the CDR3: TGTGCCAGCAGCGTTACGACAGGGAAATATGGCTACACCTTC. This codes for CASSVTTGKYGYTF.

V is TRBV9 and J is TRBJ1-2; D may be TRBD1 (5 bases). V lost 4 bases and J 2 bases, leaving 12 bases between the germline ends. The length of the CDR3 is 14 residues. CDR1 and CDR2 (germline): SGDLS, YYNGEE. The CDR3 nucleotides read TGTGCCAGCAGCACCCGTACAGGAAACTATGGCTACACCTTC. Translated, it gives CASSTRTGNYGYTF.

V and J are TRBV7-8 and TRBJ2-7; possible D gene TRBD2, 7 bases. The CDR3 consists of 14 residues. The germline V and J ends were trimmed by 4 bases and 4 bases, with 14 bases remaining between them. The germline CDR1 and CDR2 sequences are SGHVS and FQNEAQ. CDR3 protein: CASSWGGRTYEQYV. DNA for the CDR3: TGTGCCAGCAGCTGGGGGGGCAGGACTTACGAGCAGTACGTC.